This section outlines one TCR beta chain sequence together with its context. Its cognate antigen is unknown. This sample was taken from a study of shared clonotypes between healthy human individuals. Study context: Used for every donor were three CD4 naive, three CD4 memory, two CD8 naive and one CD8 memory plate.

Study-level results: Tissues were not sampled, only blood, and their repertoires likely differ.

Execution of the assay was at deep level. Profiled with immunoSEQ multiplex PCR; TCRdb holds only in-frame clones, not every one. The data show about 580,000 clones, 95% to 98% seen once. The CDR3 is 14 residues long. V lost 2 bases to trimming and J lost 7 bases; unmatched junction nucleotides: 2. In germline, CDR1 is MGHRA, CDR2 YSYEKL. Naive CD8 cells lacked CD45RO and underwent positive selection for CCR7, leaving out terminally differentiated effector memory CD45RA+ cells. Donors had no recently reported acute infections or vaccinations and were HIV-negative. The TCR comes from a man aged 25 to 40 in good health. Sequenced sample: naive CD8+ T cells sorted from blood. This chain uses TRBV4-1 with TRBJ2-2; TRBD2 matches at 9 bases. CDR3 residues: CASSQRTSVGELFF. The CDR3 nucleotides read TGCGCCAGCAGCCAACGGACTAGCGTCGGGGAGCTGTTTTTT.